This entry is about one TCR beta chain. The tumor samples were collected prior to definitive surgery or chemotherapy. CDR3 length: 14 residues. V was trimmed by 4 bases and J by 4 bases, leaving 11 bases between them. Germline V lookup: CDR1 SGDLS, CDR2 YYNGEE. This sample is part of a study of high-grade serous ovarian cancer treatment subgroups. Assay used: immunoSEQ multiplex PCR; TCRdb lists only in-frame clones, some missing. The sample contains under 700 clones, approximately 80% of which appear only once. The source material was tumor tissue. The V and J genes are TRBV9 and TRBJ1-4; no firm D call. This receptor was obtained from a human donor with high-grade serous ovarian cancer. The CDR3 region is CASSPNWGNEKLFF. The CDR3 DNA is TGTGCCAGCAGCCCGAACTGGGGTAATGAAAAACTGTTTTTT.